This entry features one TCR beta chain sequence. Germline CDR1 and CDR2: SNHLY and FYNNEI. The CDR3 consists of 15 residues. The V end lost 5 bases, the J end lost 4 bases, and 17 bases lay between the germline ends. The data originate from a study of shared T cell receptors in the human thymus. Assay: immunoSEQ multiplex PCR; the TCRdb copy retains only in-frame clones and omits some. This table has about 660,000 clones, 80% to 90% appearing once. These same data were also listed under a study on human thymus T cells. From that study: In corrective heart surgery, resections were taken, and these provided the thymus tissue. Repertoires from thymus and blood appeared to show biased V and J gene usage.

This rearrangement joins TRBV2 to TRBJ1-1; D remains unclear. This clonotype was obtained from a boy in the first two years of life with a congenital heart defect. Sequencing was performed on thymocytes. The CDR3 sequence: CASSPIQARGTEAFF. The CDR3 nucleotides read TGTGCCAGCAGTCCCATTCAGGCCCGGGGCACTGAAGCTTTCTTT.